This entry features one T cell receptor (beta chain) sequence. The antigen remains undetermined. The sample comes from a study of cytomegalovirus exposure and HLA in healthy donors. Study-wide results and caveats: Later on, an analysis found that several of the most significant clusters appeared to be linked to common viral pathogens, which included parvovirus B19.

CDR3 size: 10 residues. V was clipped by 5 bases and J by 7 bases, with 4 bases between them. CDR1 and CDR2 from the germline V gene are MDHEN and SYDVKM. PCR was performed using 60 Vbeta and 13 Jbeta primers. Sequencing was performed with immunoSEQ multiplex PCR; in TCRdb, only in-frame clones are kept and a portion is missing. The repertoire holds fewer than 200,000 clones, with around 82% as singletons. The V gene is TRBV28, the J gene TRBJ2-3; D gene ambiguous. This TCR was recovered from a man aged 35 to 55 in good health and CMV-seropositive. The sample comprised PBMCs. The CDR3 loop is CASSVNTQYF. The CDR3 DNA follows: TGTGCCAGCAGTGTAAATACGCAGTATTTT.